This record concerns one T cell receptor (beta chain) sequence. This clonotype showed up just a few times. Its binding antigen is unknown. Per-base qualities were not stored, and no clone one base away is much larger. What the treatment or condition label conveys for this sample: live attenuated yellow fever vaccine strain. At each blood-draw timepoint, two biological replicates of bulk PBMCs were obtained. A standard Ficoll-Paque protocol was used to isolate PBMCs from peripheral blood. TriZol was used to extract RNA from bulk PBMCs, CD4 and CD8 fractions, and dextramer-positive and dextramer-negative fractions. TCR cDNA was synthesized by 5'RACE template switching, which introduced a universal primer site and unique molecular identifiers. Priming for cDNA synthesis came from both the TCR alpha and TCR beta constant segments. Libraries were amplified in two PCR steps, with sample barcodes and sequencing adapters added in the second step. Sequencing of the libraries was done on either Illumina HiSeq 2500 (2x100 bp) or NovaSeq (2x150 bp). The authors' pipeline ran thus. MIGEC was used to demultiplex reads and collapse the reads into UMI consensus sequences, and MiXCR was used for V(D)J alignment. Using edgeR on replicate PBMC samples, clonotypes were called vaccine-responding if FDR was below 0.01 and the log2 fold change was above 5 up to day 15. CD4 or CD8 identity was assigned to each bulk clonotype according to whether the clonotype was present at higher abundance in the sequenced CD4 repertoire or the sequenced CD8 repertoire. TCRdb reanalyzed the raw reads on its own, using fastp at Q25 for trimming and MiXCR for clone calling, and kept in-frame beta chains. Rows matching on CDR3 protein sequence are summarized as one entry with the most common DNA and genes. The V and J calls, along with clone size, are taken from TCRdb and not from the paper's own processing. For this sample the table gives roughly 310,000 distinct CDR3 sequences, of which 7.5% to 9% were detected only once. The top ten hold about a sixth of the sample.

The source of the sample is a study of T cells after yellow fever vaccination (dated by TCRdb to the late 2010s). Context from the whole study: The SMART-Seq v4 Ultra Low Input RNA kit was used to prepare libraries from fractions with low cell numbers. Two healthy male donors made up the cohort, one aged 18 to 30 years and the other aged 30 to 39 years. To follow T-cell clones before and after primary and booster YFV17D yellow fever vaccination, bulk TCR alpha and beta repertoires were sequenced over time. Blood samples were taken at several timepoints before and after primary and secondary immunization, and bulk PBMC replicates and cell subsets were isolated.

The CDR3 sequence holds 13 residues, the cysteine and phenylalanine included. Only the CDR3 DNA stays, 39 bases, in frame from base 1. As encoded in the germline V gene (reference sequence), CDR1 is LNHDA while CDR2 is SQIVND. The junction shows trimming of 10 bases on V and 4 bases on J, and the gene matches do not reach 8 bases of it. The research as a whole found: A small fraction of clonotypes showed up in both the CD4 and CD8 compartments, probably as a result of convergent recombination. After the booster, most of the clones that had expanded following primary vaccination were detected again (roughly 96% of CD4 and 80% to 90% of CD8), which suggests that memory was broadly maintained. Compared with the primary T-cell response, the secondary T-cell response was weaker but faster, peaking on day 5 rather than day 15. Because only two donors were included in the study, the extent to which the findings can be generalized is limited. Because abundant contaminating clonotypes from the bulk population could be contained in FACS-sorted repertoires, computational filtering was required.

This sequence uses TRBV19 and TRBJ1-1; TRBD1 aligns with 8 central bases. The sequences come from PBMCs, collected on the day of the first yellow fever vaccination. The sequence was obtained from a man aged 18 to 35 who received the YFV17D yellow fever vaccine. CDR3 sequence: CATLQGVSTEAFF. The bases read TGTGCCACCCTACAGGGGGTCAGCACTGAAGCTTTCTTT.